The following is a T cell receptor beta chain sequence with its context. The specificity of this receptor is unknown. No much larger clonotype is one base removed from it; base qualities were not supplied. The entry originates in a study of shared clonotypes between healthy human individuals (dated by TCRdb to about 2020). About the investigation overall: Two women and three men aged 18 to 49 years were included in the cohort. Per donor, three plates each were used for CD4 naive and CD4 memory, two for CD8 naive, and one for CD8 memory. To estimate repertoire size and how much clonotype sharing occurs between individuals, the study deeply sequenced the blood TCR repertoires of about 5 healthy adults. Different laboratories and diverse techniques were used to prepare libraries and sequence TCR repertoires, to increase sequencing depth and limit assay-specific biases. Per donor, leukapheresis produced somewhere between about 0.8 and 9 billion PBMCs.

Study-wide conclusions, independent of this receptor: Across four donors, approximately 4.6% of naive CD4, 3% to 3.5% of naive CD8, about 2% of memory CD4, and under 0.45% of memory CD8 clonotypes were shared. Compared with non-shared clonotypes, the clonotypes found in all four sorted-subset donors had higher generation probabilities. Sampling was restricted to blood, and TCR repertoires in tissues likely differ from the TCR repertoires found in blood. Pairwise subsampling indicated that sequencing depth was expected to affect the degree of clonotype sharing among donors. Even with the large sequencing depth, rarefaction of the sorted-subset datasets indicated that sequencing was incomplete. Because the study included a small number of donors, the genetic and exposure-history diversity represented was limited. Estimated clonotype richness was generally larger for naive than for memory subsets.

Donors were healthy HIV-negative adults with no recently reported acute infections or vaccinations. All donors were Caucasian adults living in Nashville, Tennessee, USA. CD4+ T cells were enriched through magnetic negative selection, after which naive cells were positively selected on CD45RA and the remaining negative fraction served as the memory subset. After blood collection by leukapheresis, PBMCs were isolated using Ficoll-Histopaque density gradient centrifugation and then cryopreserved in the vapor phase of liquid nitrogen. Purity and quantity of every magnetically sorted T cell population were checked by analytical flow cytometry. From each sorted fraction, genomic DNA was isolated and quantified by UV absorbance on a Nanodrop 2000c. In the germline V gene (reference sequence), CDR1 corresponds to LNHDA and CDR2 to SQIVND. V is cut back by 4 bases and J by 2 bases, with 11 bases in the junction unmatched. There are 18 amino acids in the CDR3, from cysteine to phenylalanine inclusive. Here the CDR3 DNA is all that survives: 54 bases in frame from base 1.

Using the deep immunoSEQ assay, TCR CDR3 regions were amplified from genomic DNA by multiplex PCR. Genomic DNA extracted from each cell subset was distributed evenly over all wells of several immunoSEQ 96-well plates, and each plate served as one replicate. For sorted subsets, each replicate PCR was loaded with about 0.2 ug genomic DNA, equivalent to about 30,000 T cell genomes. Purified libraries were quantified with a Qubit 3.0 fluorometer, sized on a Bioanalyzer 2100, and re-quantified with the KAPA Library Quantification kit. Each immunoSEQ 96-well plate was sequenced on its own single-read 150-cycle Illumina NextSeq 550 flow cell. The paper's processing steps were these. Because the immunoSEQ output included only junctional sequences and no quality scores, the filtering could not be the same as the filtering used for full-length reads. Sequences were annotated with PyIR, a Python wrapper for IgBLAST v1.9, and V/J genes and CDR3 were assigned using IMGT germline references. Reads were filtered out if the reads had weak V/J assignments (E-value above 1e-6), no CDR3, stop codons, out-of-frame junctions, or ambiguous translated residues. V3J clonotypes were defined by identical inferred V gene, J gene, and CDR3 amino acid sequence. Percentage overlap between repertoires was computed as shared unique clonotypes divided by the size of the smaller repertoire. Repertoire richness was assessed with RTK rarefaction, the Chao1 estimator, and Recon v2.1 estimates of unobserved clonotypes. Generation probabilities were computed with OLGA for all TCRbeta clonotypes obtained by the gDNA method from four donors. Held by TCRdb, this immuneACCESS table contains in-frame sequences only and omits some clones. Under half of the omission traces to an unresolved V gene where checked; the cause of the rest is unknown. V and J calls and clone size are copied from that table; D and trimming were computed from the DNA. This sample gives some 2.4 million clones in total; roughly 93% of them show up just once. The ten biggest clones cover 0.36% of the sample.

This receptor was obtained from a man between 18 and 29 years old in good health. Some clones in this sample may be carry-over from other donors' samples. The sample taken for sequencing was naive CD4+ T cells from PBMCs. The sample's cell subset or site label, in plain terms: CD45RA+ positively selected. The sequence is built from TRBV19 and TRBJ2-3, with 11 middle bases fitting TRBD2. The DNA is as follows: TGTGCCAGTAGTACCCAATGGGTAGCGGGAGGGCTCACAGATACGCAGTATTTT. Translated, this is CASSTQWVAGGLTDTQYF. Joined to the reference TRBV19 and TRBJ2-3 proteins, this CDR3 gives the full variable domain: DGGITQSPKYLFRKEGQNVTLSCEQNLNHDAMYWYRQDPGQGLRLIYYSQIVNDFQKGDIAEGYSVSREKKESFPLTVTSAQKNPTAFYLCASSTQWVAGGLTDTQYFGPGTRLTVL.